This T cell receptor (beta chain) came from a study of T cell changes during pregnancy in multiple sclerosis. Assay: immunoSEQ multiplex PCR; the TCRdb copy retains only in-frame clones and omits some. The top ten hold 3.5% to 4.5% of the sample, which has around 30,000 clones, around nine tenths seen once. Germline lookup yields CDR1 MNHEY and CDR2 SMNVEV (reference sequence). V was clipped by 3 bases and J by 4 bases; unmatched bases: 3. The CDR3 length is 15 residues. The receptor's source is a female donor with multiple sclerosis, enrolled in a pregnancy study. V usage is TRBV27 and J usage is TRBJ1-2; 12 bases align to TRBD1. The sample was CD8+ T cells from peripheral blood mononuclear cells, taken in the second trimester of pregnancy. The CDR3 DNA reads as TGTGCCAGCAGTTTGGCGGGACAGGGGGCCTATGGCTACACCTTC. It specifies CASSLAGQGAYGYTF.